This TCR beta chain was recorded in a study of shared clonotypes between healthy human individuals. TCRdb keeps only in-frame clones here, not all; method: immunoSEQ multiplex PCR. Of roughly 1,500,000 clones listed, approximately 98.5% are singletons. CDR1 is SGHTA, CDR2 FQGNSA, per germline. The CDR3 is made up of 13 amino acids. V lost 2 bases and J 6 bases, leaving 8 bases between the germline ends. Sequences were obtained from naive CD4+ T cells sorted from blood. Subset described: CD45RA+ positively selected. The TCR was taken from a man aged 25-40 years in good health. The chain has TRBV7-2 and TRBJ1-3; D not resolved. In nucleotides, the CDR3 is TGTGCCAGCAGCTTAAGGCCCGTAAACACCATATATTTT. Encoded protein: CASSLRPVNTIYF.